This is a list of T cell receptor beta chains from one sample in a study of identifying expanded T cells in peripheral blood. The table came from immunoSEQ multiplex PCR; TCRdb's copy has only in-frame clones and leaves some out. Altogether about 90,000 clones are present, roughly 81% being singletons, with the ten largest covering around 4.3%. Sequences were obtained from blood. The receptors stem from a person aged 18 to 75 in good health. CDR3s include the opening cysteine and the closing phenylalanine or tryptophan. A D gene is named only where the DNA matches it firmly. Expanded clones get a size class; other rows say once, few or many, or leave the size out.

cdr3_nt	cdr3_aa	d_call	v_call	j_call	clone_size
TGTGCCAGCAGCTTGACAGGTCCTAATCAGCCCCAGCATTTT	CASSLTGPNQPQHF	-	TRBV5-6	TRBJ1-5	few
TGTGCCAGCAGCATGGGACAGGGGTTTTCTCTAGATGGCTACACCTTC	CASSMGQGFSLDGYTF	TRBD1	TRBV7-9	TRBJ1-2	-
TGTGCCAGCAGTCGGGGGGGACAGGAGGCCAATGAGCAGTTCTTC	CASSRGGQEANEQFF	-	TRBV28	TRBJ2-1	-
TGTGCCAGCAGTGCCATCAGGGGGTCACGGTACAATGAGCAGTTCTTC	CASSAIRGSRYNEQFF	TRBD1	TRBV25-1	TRBJ2-1	-
TGTGCCAGCAGTGATCTATATAGGGGACGGCAGTACTTC	CASSDLYRGRQYF	-	TRBV25-1	TRBJ2-7	once
TGTGCCAGCAGCTTAGGACAGGGGGCGAGGGGCTACACCTTC	CASSLGQGARGYTF	TRBD1	TRBV7-2	TRBJ1-2	-
TGCGCCAGCAGCCTCGGATTCTACGAGCAGTACTTC	CASSLGFYEQYF	-	TRBV5-1	TRBJ2-7	-
TGCGCCAGCAGCTCGTCGACCGGTATCTATGGCTACACCTTC	CASSSSTGIYGYTF	-	TRBV5-1	TRBJ1-2	-
TGTGCCTGGGGACAGGGGGCAAGATCACCCCTCCACTTT	CAWGQGARSPLHF	TRBD1	TRBV30	TRBJ1-6	-
TGCGCCAGCAGCCTCCTCTTGACAGCGGACCCCTATGGCTACACCTTC	CASSLLLTADPYGYTF	-	TRBV4-1	TRBJ1-2	once
TGTGCTAGTGGTTTGGTACTAGGCAGGGCCGGGACTGAAGCTTTCTTT	CASGLVLGRAGTEAFF	-	TRBV12-5	TRBJ1-1	-
TGTGCCAGCAGCTTACAGGGCGGGGATGGCTACACCTTC	CASSLQGGDGYTF	-	TRBV7-3	TRBJ1-2	-
TGTGCCAGCAGCCCCCGGCGGGGTCGGACTCGGTCGGAGACCCAGTACTTC	CASSPRRGRTRSETQYF	-	TRBV7-9	TRBJ2-5	-
TGCGCCAGCAGCTTGGAGGGGGGGATAGCCCACGAGCAGTACTTC	CASSLEGGIAHEQYF	-	TRBV5-1	TRBJ2-7	-
TGTGCCAGCAGCTTAGTCGCGGGGGCCGGCCAAGAGACCCAGTACTTC	CASSLVAGAGQETQYF	-	TRBV7-2	TRBJ2-5	-
TGTGCCAGCAGCTTAGGTTTGGGGGCTGAAAAACTGTTTTTT	CASSLGLGAEKLFF	-	TRBV7-8	TRBJ1-4	-
TGTGCCAGCAGCTTAGTAGGGCGGGGGAACTCCTACGAGCAGTACTTC	CASSLVGRGNSYEQYF	TRBD2	TRBV7-8	TRBJ2-7	-
TGTGCCAGCAGCGCCTCAGTAAGAGGTGACACAGATACGCAGTATTTT	CASSASVRGDTDTQYF	-	TRBV7-7	TRBJ2-3	-
TGTGCCAGCAGCCCTACCGGGACAGGGCCCCAGCATTTT	CASSPTGTGPQHF	TRBD1	TRBV9	TRBJ1-5	-
TGTGCCAGCAGCTCCTCACCCGCCTCCGTTTTGCAGTTCTTC	CASSSSPASVLQFF	-	TRBV7-2	TRBJ2-1	-
TGTGCCTGGAGTGAACTAGGACTAGTCCAAGAGACCCAGTACTTC	CAWSELGLVQETQYF	TRBD2	TRBV30	TRBJ2-5	-
TGCGCCAGCAGCTTGGCGGCAGGCCAGAACACTGAAGCTTTCTTT	CASSLAAGQNTEAFF	-	TRBV5-1	TRBJ1-1	-
TGCGCCAGCAGCCAAGATTATGGAGGAAACTATGGCTACACCTTC	CASSQDYGGNYGYTF	-	TRBV4-3	TRBJ1-2	-
TGCGCCAGCCACGACACAGATACGCAGTATTTT	CASHDTDTQYF	-	TRBV5-1	TRBJ2-3	-
TGTGCCAGTAGTATAGTTAGTCCGAACACTGAAGCTTTCTTT	CASSIVSPNTEAFF	-	TRBV19	TRBJ1-1	-
TGTGCCAGCAGCTTATTACAGGGGGCAAACTATGGCTACACCTTC	CASSLLQGANYGYTF	TRBD1	TRBV7-2	TRBJ1-2	-
TGTGCCAGCAGCTCGGAACAGATCACTGAAGCTTTCTTT	CASSSEQITEAFF	-	TRBV7-3	TRBJ1-1	-
TGCGCCAGCAGACCATCATCTTACTCGGGACAGGGGAGGAATTCACCCCTCCACTTT	CASRPSSYSGQGRNSPLHF	TRBD1	TRBV10-1	TRBJ1-6	-
TGCGCCAGCAGCTTGGACGGCCGGGGCTTTTCCTACGAGCAGTACTTC	CASSLDGRGFSYEQYF	-	TRBV5-1	TRBJ2-7	-
TGTGCCATCCATGAACCGGGACAGGCGTCTGGTTATGGCTACACCTTC	CAIHEPGQASGYGYTF	TRBD1	TRBV10-3	TRBJ1-2	-
TGTGCCAGCAGCACCGGGATGGGGTCCTACGAGCAGTACTTC	CASSTGMGSYEQYF	-	TRBV6-5	TRBJ2-7	-
TGCGCCAGCGGGGGGCCAGACCTATATGGCTACACCTTC	CASGGPDLYGYTF	-	TRBV5-1	TRBJ1-2	-
TGCGCCAGCAGCCAAGAAAGGTGGAATCAGCCCCAGCATTTT	CASSQERWNQPQHF	-	TRBV4-1	TRBJ1-5	-
TGTGCCAGCAGCTTGGCCGGACAGGGGGCAGGTTTTGATCAGCCCCAGCATTTT	CASSLAGQGAGFDQPQHF	TRBD1	TRBV5-6	TRBJ1-5	-
TGTGCCAGCAGCAGAGGACAGGGGGGAAATCAGCCCCAGCATTTT	CASSRGQGGNQPQHF	TRBD1	TRBV2	TRBJ1-5	-
TGTGCCAGCAGGCCGACAGGGGCGCAGACCCAGTACTTC	CASRPTGAQTQYF	TRBD1	TRBV27	TRBJ2-5	-
TGCGCCAGCAGCCAAACGGGCAGTCCCTACGAGCAGTACTTC	CASSQTGSPYEQYF	-	TRBV4-1	TRBJ2-7	-
TGTGCCAGTAGTGGGTGGGGAGAGACCGGGGAGCTGTTTTTT	CASSGWGETGELFF	-	TRBV19	TRBJ2-2	once
TGCGCCAGCAGCCAACTTGTCCCGGGACAGGGAATGGGTTCACCCCTCCACTTT	CASSQLVPGQGMGSPLHF	TRBD1	TRBV4-1	TRBJ1-6	-
TGTGCCTGGACGCGGGGGGGCCACTTCCAGGGCGAGCAGTACTTC	CAWTRGGHFQGEQYF	TRBD2	TRBV30	TRBJ2-7	-
TGTGCCAGCAGTCTAGACAGGGCTGATCAGCCCCAGCATTTT	CASSLDRADQPQHF	TRBD1	TRBV27	TRBJ1-5	-
TGCGCCAGCAGCCTCCAGGCCCATCAGACCGACAATGAGCAGTTCTTC	CASSLQAHQTDNEQFF	-	TRBV4-1	TRBJ2-1	-
TGTGCCAGCAGTTACAGTCGGGGGATGAACACTGAAGCTTTCTTT	CASSYSRGMNTEAFF	-	TRBV7-2	TRBJ1-1	medium-sized
TGTGCCAGCAGCGATCGGGGTAGGGAGATGAACACTGAAGCTTTCTTT	CASSDRGREMNTEAFF	-	TRBV7-9	TRBJ1-1	-
TGCGCCAGCAGTCGGGGTTCCATCTACAATGAGCAGTTCTTC	CASSRGSIYNEQFF	-	TRBV4-1	TRBJ2-1	few
TGCGCCAGCAGCCAAGAAACAGGCTATAGCAATCAGCCCCAGCATTTT	CASSQETGYSNQPQHF	-	TRBV4-1	TRBJ1-5	-
TGTGCCAGCAGGCAATCCACAGGGTTATCCTACAATGAGCAGTTCTTC	CASRQSTGLSYNEQFF	-	TRBV2	TRBJ2-1	-
TGTGCCAGCAGCTCCCGGCAGAGGAGTGTGCAGTATTTT	CASSSRQRSVQYF	-	TRBV5-6	TRBJ2-3	-
TGTGCCAGCAGCGCAAGCGGGGGGCAAGAGACCCAGTACTTC	CASSASGGQETQYF	TRBD2	TRBV9	TRBJ2-5	-
TGTGCCACCAGCAGAGATCGGCATTCGAACACTGAAGCTTTCTTT	CATSRDRHSNTEAFF	-	TRBV15	TRBJ1-1	-
TGTGCCAGCAGCTTGGAGAGGATAACAGATACGCAGTATTTT	CASSLERITDTQYF	-	TRBV5-4	TRBJ2-3	-
TGTGCCAGCTCTCCCATTACTACAGGGATTAATGAGCAGTTCTTC	CASSPITTGINEQFF	-	TRBV18	TRBJ2-1	-
TGTGCCAGCAGCTTGGGGGACAGAAAAGAGACCCAGTACTTC	CASSLGDRKETQYF	TRBD1	TRBV5-6	TRBJ2-5	few
TGCGCCAGCAGCCTACATGGACAGGGGAACACTGAAGCTTTCTTT	CASSLHGQGNTEAFF	TRBD1	TRBV4-1	TRBJ1-1	-